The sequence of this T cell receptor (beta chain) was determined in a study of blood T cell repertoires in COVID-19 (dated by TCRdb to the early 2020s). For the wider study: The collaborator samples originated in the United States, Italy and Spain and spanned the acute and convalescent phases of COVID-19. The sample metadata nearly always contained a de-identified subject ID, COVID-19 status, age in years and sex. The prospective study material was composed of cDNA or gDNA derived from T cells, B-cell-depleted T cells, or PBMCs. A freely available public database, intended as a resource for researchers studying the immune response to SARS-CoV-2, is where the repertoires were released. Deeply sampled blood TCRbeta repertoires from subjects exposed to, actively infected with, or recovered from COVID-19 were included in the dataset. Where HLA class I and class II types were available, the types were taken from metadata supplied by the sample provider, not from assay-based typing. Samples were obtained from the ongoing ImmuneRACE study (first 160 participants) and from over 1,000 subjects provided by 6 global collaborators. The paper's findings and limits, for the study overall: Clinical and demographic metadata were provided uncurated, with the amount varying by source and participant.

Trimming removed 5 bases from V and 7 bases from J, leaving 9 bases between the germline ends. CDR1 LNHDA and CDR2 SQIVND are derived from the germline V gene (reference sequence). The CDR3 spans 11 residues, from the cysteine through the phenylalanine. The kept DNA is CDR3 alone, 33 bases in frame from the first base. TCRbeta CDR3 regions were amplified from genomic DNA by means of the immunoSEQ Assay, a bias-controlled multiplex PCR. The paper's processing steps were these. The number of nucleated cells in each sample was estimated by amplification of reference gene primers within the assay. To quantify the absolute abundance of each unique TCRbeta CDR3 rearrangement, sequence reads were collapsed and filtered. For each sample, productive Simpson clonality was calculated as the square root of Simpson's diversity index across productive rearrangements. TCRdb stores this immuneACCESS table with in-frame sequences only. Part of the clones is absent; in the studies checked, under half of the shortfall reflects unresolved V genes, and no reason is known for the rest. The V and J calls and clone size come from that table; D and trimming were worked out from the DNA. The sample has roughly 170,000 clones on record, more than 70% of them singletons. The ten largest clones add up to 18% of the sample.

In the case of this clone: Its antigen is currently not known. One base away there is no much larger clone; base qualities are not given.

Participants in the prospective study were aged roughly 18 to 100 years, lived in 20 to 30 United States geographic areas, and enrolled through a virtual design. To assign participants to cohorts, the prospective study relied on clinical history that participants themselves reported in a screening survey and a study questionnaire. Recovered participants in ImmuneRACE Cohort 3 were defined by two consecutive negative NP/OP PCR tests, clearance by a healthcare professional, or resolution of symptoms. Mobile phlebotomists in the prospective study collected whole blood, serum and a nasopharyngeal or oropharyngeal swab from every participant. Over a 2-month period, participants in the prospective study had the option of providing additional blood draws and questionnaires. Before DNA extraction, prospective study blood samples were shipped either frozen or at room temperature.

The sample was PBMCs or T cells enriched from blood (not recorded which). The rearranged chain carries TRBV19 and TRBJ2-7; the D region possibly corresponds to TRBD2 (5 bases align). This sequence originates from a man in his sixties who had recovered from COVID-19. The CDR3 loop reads CASSEGREQYF. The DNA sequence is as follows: TGTGCCAGTAGTGAGGGTCGGGAGCAGTACTTC.